This paragraph covers one T cell receptor (beta chain) sequence. Method: immunoSEQ multiplex PCR; TCRdb's copy keeps in-frame clones and lacks some. This table holds approximately 55,000 clones, about four fifths found once. This entry belongs to a study of blood T cell repertoires in COVID-19. CDR1 is GTSNPN and CDR2 is SVGIG in the germline V gene (reference sequence). CDR3 length equals 14 residues. Trimming stripped 4 bases from V and 4 bases from J, with 16 bases between. Sequenced input: peripheral blood. The TCR sequence derives from a man between 25 and 39 years old with COVID-19, enrolled during active disease. V gene TRBV30 combines with J gene TRBJ1-2; weak D call: TRBD1 (5 bases). As DNA, the CDR3 is TGTGCCTGGACGGGACTGGGGTCCTCCTATGGCTACACCTTC. Residues: CAWTGLGSSYGYTF.